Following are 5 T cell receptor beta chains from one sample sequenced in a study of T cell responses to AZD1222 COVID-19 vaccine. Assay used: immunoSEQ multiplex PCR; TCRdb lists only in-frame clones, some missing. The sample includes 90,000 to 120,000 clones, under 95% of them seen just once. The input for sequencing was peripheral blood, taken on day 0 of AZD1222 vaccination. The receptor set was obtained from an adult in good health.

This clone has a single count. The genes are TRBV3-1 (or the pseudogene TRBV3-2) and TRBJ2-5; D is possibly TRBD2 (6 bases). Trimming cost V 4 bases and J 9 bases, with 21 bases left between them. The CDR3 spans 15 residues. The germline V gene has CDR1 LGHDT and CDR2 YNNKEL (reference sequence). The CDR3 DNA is TGTGCCAGCAGCCCCGACGGGACTCCTGGCCGGGCCCAGTACTTC. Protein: CASSPDGTPGRAQYF.

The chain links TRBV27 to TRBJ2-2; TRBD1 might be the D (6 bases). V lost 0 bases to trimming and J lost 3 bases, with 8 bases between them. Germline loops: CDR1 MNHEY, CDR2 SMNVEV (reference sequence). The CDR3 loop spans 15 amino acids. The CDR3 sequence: CASSLSPGDTGELFF. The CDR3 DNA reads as TGTGCCAGCAGTTTATCCCCAGGGGACACCGGGGAGCTGTTTTTT.

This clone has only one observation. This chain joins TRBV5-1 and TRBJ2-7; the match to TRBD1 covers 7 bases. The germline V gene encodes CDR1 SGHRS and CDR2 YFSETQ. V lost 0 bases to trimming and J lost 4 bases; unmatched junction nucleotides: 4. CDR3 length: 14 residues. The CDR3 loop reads CASSLVGTEYEQYF. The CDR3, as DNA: TGCGCCAGCAGCTTGGTTGGGACAGAATACGAGCAGTACTTC.

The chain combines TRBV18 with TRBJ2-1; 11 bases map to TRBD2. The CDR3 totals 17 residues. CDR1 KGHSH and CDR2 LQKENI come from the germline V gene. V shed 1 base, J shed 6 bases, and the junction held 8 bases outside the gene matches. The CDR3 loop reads CASSPQGLAAPRNEQFF. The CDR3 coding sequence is TGTGCCAGCTCACCACAGGGACTAGCGGCCCCCCGCAATGAGCAGTTCTTC.

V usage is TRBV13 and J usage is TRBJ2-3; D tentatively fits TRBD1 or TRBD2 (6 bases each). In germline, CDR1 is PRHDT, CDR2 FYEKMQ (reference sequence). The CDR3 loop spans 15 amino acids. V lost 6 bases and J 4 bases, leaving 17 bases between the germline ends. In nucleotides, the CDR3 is TGTGCCAGCAGGCATGACGGGGGCCCCGCAGATACGCAGTATTTT. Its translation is CASRHDGGPADTQYF.